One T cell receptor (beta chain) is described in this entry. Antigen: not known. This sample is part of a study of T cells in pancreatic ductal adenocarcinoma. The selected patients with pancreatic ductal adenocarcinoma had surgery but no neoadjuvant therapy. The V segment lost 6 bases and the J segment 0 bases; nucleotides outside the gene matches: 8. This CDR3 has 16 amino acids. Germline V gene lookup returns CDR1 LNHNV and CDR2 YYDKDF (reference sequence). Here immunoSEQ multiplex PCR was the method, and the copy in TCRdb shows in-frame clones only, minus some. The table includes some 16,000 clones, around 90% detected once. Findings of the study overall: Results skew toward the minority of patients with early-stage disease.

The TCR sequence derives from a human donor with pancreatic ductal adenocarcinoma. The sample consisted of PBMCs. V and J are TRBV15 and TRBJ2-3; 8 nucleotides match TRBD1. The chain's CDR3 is CATSDFRGLSTDTQYF. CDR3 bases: TGTGCCACCAGTGACTTCAGGGGGCTGAGCACAGATACGCAGTATTTT.